This is a list of T cell receptor beta chains from one sample in a study of regulatory T cells in long-lasting Graves disease. TCRdb independently ran MiXCR on the multiplex PCR reads; one entry per CDR3 protein. This repertoire shows 620,000 or so distinct CDR3 sequences, roughly 15% found once; its top ten account for approximately 20%. Another study also made use of these data, one on T cells in Graves' hyperthyroidism and ophthalmopathy.

Sequences were derived from peripheral blood mononuclear cells (PBMCs), sampled at new diagnosis, from a patient treated with antithyroid drugs. Receptors originate from a woman aged 30 to 39 with Graves disease. Each CDR3 is given with its conserved first and last residue. Each record gives: clone size, V gene, D gene, J gene, CDR3 protein, CDR3 DNA. The D gene is left open where the match is weak. Rows give clone size only sometimes, using once, few, many, or a class for an expanded clone.

many,TRBV6-2/TRBV6-3,TRBD1,TRBJ2-1,CASRGAPGQGNEQFF,TGTGCCAGCAGGGGGGCCCCTGGACAGGGCAATGAGCAGTTCTTC
many,TRBV12-3/TRBV12-4,.,TRBJ2-1,CASSRVEEQFF,TGTGCCAGCAGTCGAGTGGAAGAGCAGTTCTTC
few,TRBV25-1,TRBD1,TRBJ1-1,CASSAHLGQGAVTEAFF,TGTGCCAGCAGTGCCCATCTGGGACAGGGGGCGGTCACTGAAGCTTTCTTT
many,TRBV3-1,.,TRBJ2-7,CASSNQRLRYF,TGTGCCAGCAGCAACCAACGGCTCCGGTACTTC
many,TRBV5-1,.,TRBJ2-7,CASSLGGNSYEQYF,TGCGCCAGCAGCTTGGGTGGAAACTCCTACGAGCAGTACTTC
many,TRBV28,.,TRBJ1-2,CASSPPGKGSDTF,TGTGCCAGCAGTCCCCCCGGGAAAGGGAGCGACACCTTC
.,TRBV30,TRBD1,TRBJ1-1,CAWRDRGTEAFF,TGTGCCTGGAGGGACAGGGGTACTGAAGCTTTCTTT
few,TRBV15,TRBD2,TRBJ2-1,CATSRVSASGKNEQFF,TGTGCCACCAGCAGAGTGTCGGCTAGCGGGAAGAATGAGCAGTTCTTC
many,TRBV2,.,TRBJ1-3,CASSGTSSGNTIYF,TGTGCCAGCAGTGGGACGTCCTCTGGAAACACCATATATTTT
many,TRBV28,.,TRBJ1-5,CASSTGGGQPQHF,TGTGCCAGCAGTACGGGGGGCGGTCAGCCCCAGCATTTT
few,TRBV7-9,.,TRBJ1-6,CASSLATPNSPLHF,TGTGCCAGCAGCTTAGCCACTCCCAATTCACCCCTCCACTTT
many,TRBV2,.,TRBJ1-1,CASRELMNTEAFF,TGTGCCAGCAGGGAGCTAATGAACACTGAAGCTTTCTTT
few,TRBV6-1,TRBD1,TRBJ1-4,CASSPRDRGFGNEKLFF,TGTGCCAGCAGTCCAAGGGACAGGGGTTTCGGTAATGAAAAACTGTTTTTT
once,TRBV5-1,.,TRBJ1-2,CASSLVTGRSYYGHTF,TGCGCCAGCAGCTTGGTGACAGGTCGGAGCTACTATGGCCACACCTTC
.,TRBV15,.,TRBJ1-1,CATSTEGMNTEAFF,TGTGCCACCAGCACTGAGGGGATGAACACTGAAGCTTTCTTT
many,TRBV10-1,.,TRBJ2-7,CASSESLAGPNYEQYF,TGCGCCAGCAGTGAGTCGCTGGCAGGGCCTAACTACGAGCAGTACTTC
.,TRBV4-2,.,TRBJ2-7,CASSQEAEASYEQYF,TGTGCCAGCAGCCAAGAAGCTGAGGCCTCCTACGAGCAGTACTTC
.,TRBV9,.,TRBJ1-4,CASSPGLGATNEKLFF,TGTGCCAGCAGCCCGGGACTGGGTGCAACTAATGAAAAACTGTTTTTT
.,TRBV29-1,TRBD2,TRBJ2-1,CSGRLLAVNEQFF,TGCAGCGGAAGGCTACTAGCGGTAAATGAGCAGTTCTTC
.,TRBV3-1,.,TRBJ2-1,CASSFSRGGEQFF,TGTGCCAGCAGCTTTTCCCGGGGAGGTGAGCAGTTCTTC
.,TRBV10-3,TRBD2,TRBJ2-7,CAVQREGAHYEQYF,TGTGCCGTCCAGCGGGAGGGCGCCCACTACGAGCAGTACTTC
many,TRBV5-1,.,TRBJ2-3,CASSSGTLTDTQYF,TGCGCCAGCAGCTCCGGGACTCTCACAGATACGCAGTATTTT
many,TRBV28,TRBD2,TRBJ2-1,CASGIAGAYNEQFF,TGTGCCAGCGGAATAGCGGGAGCCTACAATGAGCAGTTCTTC
.,TRBV12-3/TRBV12-4,TRBD1,TRBJ1-6,CASSPRAGTGANSPLHF,TGTGCCAGCAGCCCCCGAGCCGGGACAGGGGCTAATTCACCCCTCCACTTT
.,TRBV9,.,TRBJ2-3,CASSVVPVTDTQYF,TGTGCCAGCAGCGTTGTCCCAGTCACAGATACGCAGTATTTT
many,TRBV6-1,.,TRBJ1-1,CASSERGVRTEAFF,TGTGCCAGCAGTGAAAGGGGTGTTCGAACTGAAGCTTTCTTT
many,TRBV5-1,.,TRBJ1-1,CASSLYGTNTEAFF,TGCGCCAGCAGCTTGTATGGGACGAACACTGAAGCTTTCTTT
many,TRBV28,TRBD2,TRBJ2-7,CASSFTGLGDWF,TGTGCCAGCAGTTTCACGGGACTAGGAGACTGGTTC
few,TRBV2,.,TRBJ2-2,CASSESSGELFF,TGTGCCAGCAGTGAATCGAGCGGGGAGCTGTTTTTT
.,TRBV18,.,TRBJ2-2,CASSPVAGTLTGELFF,TGTGCCAGCTCACCAGTTGCAGGGACCTTGACCGGGGAGCTGTTTTTT
.,TRBV5-1,.,TRBJ2-5,CASRGPGSQETQYF,TGCGCCAGCAGAGGGCCAGGGTCCCAAGAGACCCAGTACTTC
many,TRBV27,.,TRBJ1-5,CASSLSSNYQPQHF,TGTGCCAGCAGTTTATCGTCCAATTATCAGCCCCAGCATTTT
many,TRBV6-1,TRBD1,TRBJ1-1,CASREQGGDWDTEAFF,TGTGCCAGCAGAGAACAGGGGGGGGACTGGGACACTGAAGCTTTCTTT
many,TRBV15,.,TRBJ1-4,CATSRGGGENEKLFF,TGTGCCACCAGCAGGGGCGGCGGGGAGAATGAAAAACTGTTTTTT
many,TRBV30,.,TRBJ1-5,CAWSEIQDSGRQPQHF,TGTGCCTGGAGCGAAATACAGGATTCGGGGCGTCAGCCCCAGCATTTT
many,TRBV28,.,TRBJ1-6,CASGHTVSPLHF,TGTGCCAGCGGGCATACTGTCTCACCCCTCCACTTT
.,TRBV3-1,.,TRBJ2-7,CASSQLIQGYEQYF,TGTGCCAGCAGCCAACTTATACAGGGTTACGAGCAGTACTTC
few,TRBV28,.,TRBJ2-5,CASSHSLGETQYF,TGTGCCAGCAGCCACAGTTTGGGAGAGACCCAGTACTTC